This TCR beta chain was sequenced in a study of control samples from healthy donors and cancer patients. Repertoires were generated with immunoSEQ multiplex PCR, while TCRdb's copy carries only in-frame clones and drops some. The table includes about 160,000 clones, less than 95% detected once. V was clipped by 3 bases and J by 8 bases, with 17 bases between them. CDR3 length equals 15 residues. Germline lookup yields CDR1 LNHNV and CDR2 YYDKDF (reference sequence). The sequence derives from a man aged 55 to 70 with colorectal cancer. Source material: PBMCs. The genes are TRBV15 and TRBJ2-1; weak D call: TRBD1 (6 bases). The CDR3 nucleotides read TGTGCCACCAGCAGGCCGACCGCAGGGGTACATGAGCAGTTCTTC. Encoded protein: CATSRPTAGVHEQFF.